Sequencing of this T cell receptor (beta chain) was carried out in a study of cytomegalovirus exposure and HLA in healthy donors. Overall study results and limits: Being indistinguishable, some V segments were excluded, TRBV6-2 and TRBV6-3 among them.

This clone was found once. As yet, its antigen is unknown. V lost 7 bases and J lost 3, with 12 bases in between. From germline, CDR1 is MNHEY and CDR2 SVGAGI. CDR3 size: 13 residues. Both 60 Vbeta primers and 13 Jbeta primers went into the PCR. Generated by immunoSEQ multiplex PCR, the TCRdb table keeps only in-frame clones and is missing some. Of some 140,000 clones in the sample, about 83% were seen once. The sample taken for sequencing was PBMCs. This receptor was identified in a woman aged 40-49 years in good health and CMV-seronegative. V gene TRBV6-5 combines with J gene TRBJ1-2; D remains ambiguous. CDR3 nucleotides: TGTGCCAGCAAGATACCGGGAGACTATGGCTACACCTTC. Protein sequence: CASKIPGDYGYTF.